The 27 T cell receptor beta chains reported below all come from one sample, sequenced in a study of technical replicates of blood from several donors. The table came from immunoSEQ multiplex PCR; TCRdb's copy has only in-frame clones and leaves some out. Of approximately 75,000 clones detected, approximately 96% appear once; the ten largest clones hold around 0.31%. The sequencing sample was made of T cells isolated from PBMCs. These receptors were taken from a human donor in good health.

The chain is built from TRBV27 and TRBJ1-2, with D unresolved. CDR1 is MNHEY and CDR2 is SMNVEV in the germline V gene (reference sequence). V shed 3 bases and J shed 5 bases, with 13 bases lying between them. The CDR3 runs 14 residues. This CDR3 is CASSFVTPGYGYTF. CDR3 DNA: TGTGCCAGCAGTTTTGTCACGCCGGGTTATGGCTACACCTTC.

CDR3 region: CASRARGNQPQHF. CDR3 nucleotides: TGTGCCAGCAGAGCCAGGGGTAATCAGCCCCAGCATTTT. J is TRBJ1-5 and V is TRBV21-1; the tabulated D call, TRBD1, remains unverified against the DNA. TRBV21-1 is a known pseudogene. This CDR3 region has 13 residues.

The CDR3 nucleotides read TGTGCCAGCAGGCGGGAGGTAGACAATGAGCAGTTCTTC. The encoded protein is CASRREVDNEQFF. The genes are TRBV6-5 and TRBJ2-1; 8 bases are shared with TRBD2. The ends lost 6 bases at V and 5 bases at J; junction bases unmatched: 3. The CDR3 runs to 13 residues. Germline lookup yields CDR1 MNHEY and CDR2 SVGAGI.

The gene calls are TRBV9 and TRBJ2-7; the D gene is possibly TRBD2 (5 bases). The germline gives CDR1 SGDLS, CDR2 YYNGEE. This CDR3 comprises 16 residues. The germline V and J ends were trimmed by 0 bases and 2 bases, with 15 bases remaining between them. The CDR3 reads CASSVGSKPGTYEQYF. CDR3 DNA: TGTGCCAGCAGCGTAGGCAGTAAACCGGGAACCTACGAGCAGTACTTC.

This chain links TRBV28 with TRBJ2-7; 9 bases match TRBD1. Germline lookup yields CDR1 MDHEN and CDR2 SYDVKM. With 4 bases clipped from V and 3 bases from J, the junction kept 4 bases outside the gene matches. The CDR3 totals 14 residues. The CDR3: CASSSRDRDYEQYF. CDR3 nucleotide sequence: TGTGCCAGCAGTTCGCGGGACAGGGACTACGAGCAGTACTTC.

This chain uses TRBV5-8 with TRBJ2-7, with TRBD1 identical over 8 bases. The junction had 12 bases not matched to a gene; V was cut back by 4 bases and J by 9 bases. The length of the CDR3 is 14 residues. CDR1 is SGHTS, CDR2 YDEGEE, per germline. For the CDR3, the DNA is TGTGCCAGCAGCCCGGACAGGGCCCCGTGGGGGCAGTACTTC. Translation gives CASSPDRAPWGQYF.

The chain employs TRBV6-1 and TRBJ2-7; 8 bases are shared with TRBD1. The V gene's germline CDR1 is MNHNS and CDR2 SASEGT. The CDR3 sequence is 15 residues long. V lost 6 bases, J lost 1 base, and 8 bases stayed unmatched. The CDR3 DNA is TGTGCCAGCAGCCGAAACAGGGGGTATTCCTACGAGCAGTACTTC. This sequence encodes CASSRNRGYSYEQYF.

The chain uses TRBV9 and TRBJ2-1; 7 nucleotides align to TRBD1. The germline V gene has CDR1 SGDLS and CDR2 YYNGEE. After removal of 4 bases from V and 3 bases from J, the junction contained 7 bases not matched to a gene. The CDR3 is 15 amino acids. The CDR3 nucleotides read TGTGCCAGCAGCCCACAGGGGCGGATCTACAATGAGCAGTTCTTC. Protein sequence: CASSPQGRIYNEQFF. Drawing the rest from reference TRBV9 and TRBJ2-1, the complete variable domain is DSGVTQTPKHLITATGQRVTLRCSPRSGDLSVYWYQQSLDQGLQFLIQYYNGEERAKGNILERFSAQQFPDLHSELNLSSLELGDSALYFCASSPQGRIYNEQFFGPGTRLTVL.

The chain links TRBV7-9 to TRBJ2-3; D is uncertain. The CDR3 has 13 residues. With 1 base removed from V and 5 bases from J, the gap between germline ends came to 7 bases. In germline, CDR1 is SEHNR, CDR2 FQNEAQ (reference sequence). CDR3: CASSLVVRDTQYF. CDR3 nucleotides: TGTGCCAGCAGCTTAGTGGTTAGAGATACGCAGTATTTT.

This clone was found once. The chain joins TRBV4-2 to TRBJ2-7, with TRBD2 matching over 7 bases. Losses at the gene ends were 0 bases for V and 0 bases for J; bases not matched to a gene: 5. The CDR3 has 16 amino acids. Germline CDR1 reads LGHNA; CDR2 reads YNFKEQ. The CDR3 coding sequence is TGTGCCAGCAGCCAAGATCTCGGGGGGAACTCCTACGAGCAGTACTTC. Protein: CASSQDLGGNSYEQYF.

The chain recombines TRBV6-5 with TRBJ2-3; no clear D. Germline CDR1 is MNHEY and CDR2 is SVGAGI. Trimming removed 2 bases at V and 2 bases at J, with 5 bases between. The CDR3 totals 13 residues. The CDR3 spells CASSYIATDTQYF. For the CDR3, the DNA is TGTGCCAGCAGTTACATAGCCACAGATACGCAGTATTTT.

J is TRBJ2-4 and V is TRBV4-1, with TRBD2 matching 12 bases. With 2 bases clipped from V and 4 bases from J, the junction kept 6 bases outside the gene matches. The CDR3 loop spans 17 amino acids. Germline CDR1 and CDR2: MGHRA and YSYEKL. CDR3: CASSQLSLAGGKNIQYF. Here the CDR3 DNA reads TGCGCCAGCAGCCAATTATCGCTAGCGGGAGGGAAAAACATTCAGTACTTC.

The chain links TRBV28 to TRBJ1-5, with 7 bases aligning to TRBD1. Germline V gives CDR1 MDHEN, CDR2 SYDVKM. CDR3 length: 14 amino acids. Trimming took 4 bases from V and 2 from J; bases not matched to a gene: 2. In nucleotides, the CDR3 is TGTGCCAGCAGTTCCGGACAGGGCAATCAGCCCCAGCATTTT. It yields the protein CASSSGQGNQPQHF.

The rearrangement links TRBV30 to TRBJ2-7, with D possibly TRBD2 on 5 matching bases. V was pared by 1 base and J by 3 bases, with 13 bases between. There are 14 residues in the CDR3. The germline CDR1 and CDR2 sequences are GTSNPN and SVGIG (reference sequence). CDR3 nucleotide sequence: TGTGCCTGGAGTGAACGGGAAACGGTCTACGAGCAGTACTTC. Translation: CAWSERETVYEQYF.

The V and J genes are TRBV28 and TRBJ2-7; 12 bases fit TRBD1. Germline V gives CDR1 MDHEN, CDR2 SYDVKM. V lost 6 bases and J lost 4; bases outside the gene matches: 7. The CDR3 has 15 residues. The CDR3 spells CASRVGQGAGYEQYF. The CDR3 DNA is TGTGCCAGCAGAGTGGGACAGGGGGCTGGTTACGAGCAGTACTTC. Filled out from reference TRBV28 and TRBJ2-7, the complete variable domain reads DVKVTQSSRYLVKRTGEKVFLECVQDMDHENMFWYRQDPGLGLRLIYFSYDVKMKEKGDIPEGYSVSREKKERFSLILESASTNQTSMYLCASRVGQGAGYEQYFGPGTRLTVT.

The sample holds one count of this clone. The chain links TRBV10-2 to TRBJ2-1; D might be TRBD2 (5 bases). Trimming cost V 0 bases and J 7 bases, with 13 bases left between them. CDR3 length: 15 residues. Germline-derived CDR1 and CDR2 are WSHSY and SAAADI. CDR3 in DNA: TGCGCCAGCAGTGAGTCCCGGGGTGTTAGGAATGAGCAGTTCTTC. This codes for CASSESRGVRNEQFF.

The genes are TRBV19 and TRBJ1-1; perhaps TRBD1 as D (6 bases). The CDR3 totals 13 residues. Germline lookup yields CDR1 LNHDA and CDR2 SQIVND (reference sequence). With 7 bases removed from V and 1 base from J, the gap between germline ends came to 10 bases. Here the CDR3 reads CASIATGNTEAFF. CDR3 DNA: TGTGCCAGTATCGCGACAGGGAACACTGAAGCTTTCTTT.

The J gene is TRBJ1-1, the V gene TRBV6-5; tentatively, D is TRBD1 (5 bases). This CDR3 comprises 13 residues. V lost 6 bases and J lost 3, with 11 bases in between. Germline assignment: CDR1 MNHEY and CDR2 SVGAGI. The CDR3 sequence is CASRIFRDTEAFF. The CDR3 nucleotides are TGTGCCAGCAGAATATTCAGGGACACTGAAGCTTTCTTT.

The V and J genes are TRBV18 and TRBJ1-1; D is undetermined. CDR3 length equals 17 residues. Looked up from germline, CDR1 is KGHSH and CDR2 is LQKENI. The V end was cut by 1 base, the J end by 1 base, with 16 bases between. The DNA of the CDR3 is TGTGCCAGCTCACCACTTGGCTTTTGGGTAGCGAACACTGAAGCTTTCTTT. Encoded protein: CASSPLGFWVANTEAFF.

The genes are TRBV7-6 and TRBJ1-2; 9 positions agree with TRBD1. Germline CDR1 is SGHVS and CDR2 is FNYEAQ. The CDR3 consists of 15 residues. The V and J ends lost 2 bases and 7 bases, in that order; junction bases with no gene match: 8. CDR3 amino acids: CASSLSPGQGPGYTF. CDR3 bases: TGTGCCAGCAGCTTATCACCGGGACAGGGACCTGGCTACACCTTC.

V gene TRBV6-5 combines with J gene TRBJ2-7, with TRBD2 matching 10 bases. V dropped 5 bases and J dropped 3; count of bases not matched to a gene: 4. The CDR3 is 14 amino acids. Per germline, CDR1 MNHEY and CDR2 SVGAGI. CDR3 region: CASSVLAGIYEQYF. The DNA of the CDR3 is TGTGCCAGCAGTGTACTAGCGGGGATCTACGAGCAGTACTTC.

The rearrangement uses TRBV6-1 and TRBJ1-2, with D possibly matching TRBD1 (5 bases). V lost 11 bases and J lost 0, with 16 bases in between. CDR1 is MNHNS and CDR2 is SASEGT in the germline V gene. The CDR3 is made up of 14 amino acids. The CDR3 is CACKEGVANYGYTF. The CDR3 DNA follows: TGTGCCTGTAAGGAAGGGGTCGCTAACTATGGCTACACCTTC.

This CDR3 is CASSWGEMVYGYTF. CDR3 nucleotides: TGTGCCAGCAGTTGGGGGGAGATGGTCTATGGCTACACCTTC. The genes are TRBV28 and TRBJ1-2, with TRBD1 as a possible D gene (5 bases). Trimming shortened V by 4 bases and J by 4 bases, and 13 bases separated the two germline ends. The germline V gene has CDR1 MDHEN and CDR2 SYDVKM. The CDR3 has 14 amino acids.

The rearrangement links TRBV4-1 to TRBJ1-4; 7 bases map to TRBD1. The CDR3 consists of 15 residues. Looked up from germline, CDR1 is MGHRA and CDR2 is YSYEKL. V lost 2 bases, J lost 6 bases, and 6 bases stayed unmatched. The CDR3 is CASSQRGRGDEKLFF. The CDR3 DNA is TGCGCCAGCAGCCAACGGGGCAGGGGGGATGAAAAACTGTTTTTT.

The V and J genes are TRBV19 and TRBJ1-5; no clear D gene. V lost 7 bases and J 5 bases, leaving 12 bases between the germline ends. CDR3 length equals 13 residues. In germline, CDR1 is LNHDA, CDR2 SQIVND (reference sequence). The CDR3 here is CASNPSAYQPQHF. For the CDR3, the DNA is TGTGCCAGTAATCCCAGCGCCTATCAGCCCCAGCATTTT.

Comments on this clone: A read error may produce the germline difference seen at one junction end. V gene TRBV7-7 combines with J gene TRBJ2-1; a possible D gene is TRBD1 (6 bases). This CDR3 contains 15 residues. Per germline, CDR1 SSHAT and CDR2 FNYEAQ (reference sequence). The CDR3 nucleotides are TGTGCTAGCAGCTTAGACCTTGGGACAAACAATGAGCAGTTCTTC. Encoded protein: CASSLDLGTNNEQFF.

The chain joins TRBV27 to TRBJ2-5; 10 positions match TRBD2. J was trimmed by 1 base and V by 8 bases; bases with no gene match: 7. Looked up from germline, CDR1 is MNHEY and CDR2 is SMNVEV (reference sequence). The CDR3 sequence is 15 residues long. DNA of the CDR3: TGTGCCAGCGGCTTAGGGACTAGCGTCCAAGAGACCCAGTACTTC. It translates to CASGLGTSVQETQYF.